This T cell receptor (beta chain) appears in the sequencing data of a study of T cell changes during pregnancy in multiple sclerosis. Produced via immunoSEQ multiplex PCR; TCRdb's table is partial and in-frame only. The sample has around 35,000 clones; about nine tenths are singletons. This CDR3 contains 17 residues. Germline V gene data show CDR1 as SGHRS and CDR2 as YFSETQ. V lost 4 bases and J lost 2; bases outside the gene matches: 4. V gene TRBV5-1 combines with J gene TRBJ2-2, with 14 bases fitting TRBD2. The receptor was derived from a female donor with multiple sclerosis, enrolled in a pregnancy study. The source material was CD8+ T cells from peripheral blood mononuclear cells, sampled in the first trimester of pregnancy. Here the CDR3 reads CASSPGLAGVNTGELFF. In DNA, the CDR3 is TGCGCCAGCAGCCCGGGACTAGCGGGAGTTAACACCGGGGAGCTGTTTTTT.